This TCR beta chain was recovered during a study of blood T cell repertoires in COVID-19. The overall study: Sites in the United States, Italy and Spain provided acute and convalescent COVID-19 samples. T cells, B-cell-depleted T cells, or PBMCs supplied cDNA or gDNA.

The method was immunoSEQ multiplex PCR; TCRdb's version includes in-frame clones alone and lacks a portion of them. This table holds about 250,000 clones, 80% to 90% found once. This CDR3 is 13 amino acids long. Germline-derived CDR1 and CDR2 are SQVTM and ANQGSEA. Trimming shortened V by 4 bases and J by 7 bases, and 13 bases separated the two germline ends. Participants were aged about 18 to 95 years, lived in 20 to 25 US areas, and enrolled virtually. Cohort allocation depended upon clinical history that participants reported. The sequenced material came from PBMCs or T cells enriched from blood (not recorded which). The sequence derives from a woman between 35 and 50 years old who had been exposed to COVID-19. The genes are TRBV29-1 and TRBJ2-2; D not resolved. CDR3 sequence reads: CSVANSGFGELFF. The CDR3 DNA is TGCAGCGTTGCAAACTCAGGTTTCGGGGAGCTGTTTTTT.